The clone carrying this T cell receptor (beta chain) was recorded only once. As yet, its antigen is unknown. Trimming removed 0 bases at V and 4 bases at J, with 21 bases between. The CDR3 runs 18 residues. Germline-derived CDR1 and CDR2 are LGHNA and YNFKEQ. This sample was included in a study of cytomegalovirus exposure and HLA in healthy donors. The primer mix had 60 Vbeta and 13 Jbeta primers. Sequenced by immunoSEQ multiplex PCR; TCRdb stores in-frame clones only, minus some. The sample has 140,000 to 150,000 clones, 75% to 80% seen once. Study-level points and caveats: Some V segments (TRBV6-2 and TRBV6-3 among them) were excluded as indistinguishable. Around 18,000 TCR beta sequences were associated with HLA alleles at 0.05 false discovery rate in a later analysis. A later analysis revealed that TCR association rates differed between HLA loci, peaking at DRB1 and bottoming out at HLA-C.

The sequence came from a woman aged 18-29 years in good health and CMV-seropositive. Sequenced material: PBMCs. The genes are TRBV4-2 and TRBJ2-5, with a possible D match to TRBD2 (7 bases). The CDR3 DNA reads as TGTGCCAGCAGCCAAGATCTCGGGGGGCTAGGAGGGAGAGAGACCCAGTACTTC. Protein product: CASSQDLGGLGGRETQYF.